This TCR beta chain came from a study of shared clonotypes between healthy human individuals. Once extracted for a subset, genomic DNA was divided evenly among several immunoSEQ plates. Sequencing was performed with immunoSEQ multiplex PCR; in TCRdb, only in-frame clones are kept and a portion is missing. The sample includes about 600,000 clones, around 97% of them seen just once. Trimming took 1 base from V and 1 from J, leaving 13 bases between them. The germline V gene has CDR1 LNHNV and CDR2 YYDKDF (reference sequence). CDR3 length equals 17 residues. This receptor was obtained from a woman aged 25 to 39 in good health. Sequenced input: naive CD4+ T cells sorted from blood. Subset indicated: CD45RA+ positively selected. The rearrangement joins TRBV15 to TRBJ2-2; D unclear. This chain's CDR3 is CATSRGTWRMNTGELFF. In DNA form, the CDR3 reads TGTGCCACCAGCAGAGGAACTTGGCGTATGAACACCGGGGAGCTGTTTTTT.